This entry concerns a single T cell receptor (beta chain). The antigen remains unidentified. The data were taken from a study of cytomegalovirus exposure and HLA in healthy donors. Study-level points and caveats: The classifier reportedly diagnosed cytomegalovirus status with high specificity and sensitivity. As a later analysis revealed, the rate of TCR association differed by HLA locus, with DRB1 most and HLA-C fewest. Several top significant clusters appeared, in a later analysis, to be linked to common viral pathogens.

A multiplex PCR was run with 60 Vbeta primers and 13 Jbeta primers. Profiled with immunoSEQ multiplex PCR; TCRdb holds only in-frame clones, not every one. The table includes 150,000 or so clones, roughly 85% detected once. Germline V gives CDR1 SNHLY, CDR2 FYNNEI. The CDR3 has 14 amino acids. V trimming: 4 bases; J trimming: 3 bases; junction bases outside the gene matches: 3. The clonotype comes from a man aged 18 to 30 in good health and CMV-seropositive. The sample comprised PBMCs. The chain links TRBV2 to TRBJ1-1; 9 positions agree with TRBD1. CDR3 bases: TGTGCCAGCAGTGGGGGGACAGGGTACACTGAAGCTTTCTTT. This translates into CASSGGTGYTEAFF.